Listed here are 26 T cell receptor beta chains from one sample, sequenced in a study of blood T cell repertoires in COVID-19. TCRdb keeps only in-frame clones here, not all; method: immunoSEQ multiplex PCR. The sample includes some 250,000 clones, 85% to 90% of them seen just once. Sequenced sample: peripheral blood. Receptor source: a woman aged 55-69 years with COVID-19, enrolled during active disease.

The rearrangement uses TRBV11-2 and TRBJ2-3; D remains unclear. CDR1 is SGHAT, CDR2 FQNNGV, per germline. V was cut by 4 bases and J by 0 bases, with 11 bases left in between. The CDR3 totals 15 residues. CDR3 in DNA: TGTGCCAGCAGCTCTCCAACTCCTAGCACAGATACGCAGTATTTT. Translating gives CASSSPTPSTDTQYF.

This chain uses TRBV6-6 with TRBJ2-7, with D tentatively TRBD2 (5 bases). This CDR3 has 16 amino acids. The V end was cut by 2 bases, the J end by 1 base, with 15 bases between. Germline CDR1 and CDR2: MNHNY and SVGAGI (reference sequence). CDR3 nucleotides: TGTGCCAGCAGTTACGGGCCCGGGGATGAATCCTACGAGCAGTACTTC. Translated, it gives CASSYGPGDESYEQYF.

This chain joins TRBV5-1 and TRBJ1-2; 8 nucleotides line up with TRBD1. Germline CDR1 SGHRS, CDR2 YFSETQ. This CDR3 is built from 13 residues. V was pared by 0 bases and J by 6 bases, with 1 base of the junction left unmatched. The CDR3 reads CASSLVTGDGYTF. CDR3 bases: TGCGCCAGCAGCTTGGTGACAGGGGATGGCTACACCTTC.

The chain links TRBV7-6 to TRBJ2-5; the D gene is possibly TRBD2 (6 bases). This CDR3 is 15 amino acids long. Per the germline V gene, CDR1 is SGHVS and CDR2 is FNYEAQ. The V end was cut by 4 bases, the J end by 3 bases, with 15 bases between. CDR3 region: CASSSTGVREETQYF. CDR3 DNA: TGTGCCAGCAGCTCCACGGGAGTTCGGGAAGAGACCCAGTACTTC.

The CDR3 sequence is CASSVDPAGSSTDTQYF. Written as DNA, the CDR3 is TGTGCCAGCAGCGTAGATCCAGCGGGATCTAGCACAGATACGCAGTATTTT. The J gene is TRBJ2-3, the V gene TRBV9, with 7 nucleotides matching TRBD2. This CDR3 is built from 17 residues. The ends lost 0 bases at V and 0 bases at J; junction bases unmatched: 7. Germline lookup yields CDR1 SGDLS and CDR2 YYNGEE.

The gene calls are TRBV7-3 and TRBJ1-6; 9 bases are shared with TRBD1. Unmatched junction bases numbered 1, after V lost 3 bases and J lost 7 bases. CDR1 and CDR2 (germline): SGHTA, FQGTGA. The CDR3 length is 14 residues. CDR3 amino acids: CASSFTGGNSPLHF. The CDR3 DNA is TGTGCCAGCAGCTTCACAGGGGGCAATTCACCCCTCCACTTT.

This clone was recorded once. In DNA form, the CDR3 reads TGTGCCAGCAGCCAGGCAGGGTGGTTTAATTCACCCCTCCACTTT. Translation gives CASSQAGWFNSPLHF. This rearrangement joins TRBV3-1 (or the pseudogene TRBV3-2) to TRBJ1-6, with TRBD1 as a possible D gene (5 bases). CDR3 length: 15 residues. V shed 3 bases and J shed 6 bases, with 12 bases lying between them. Germline V gives CDR1 LGHDT, CDR2 YNNKEL (reference sequence).

The chain is built from TRBV7-2 and TRBJ2-5; TRBD2 matches 11 bases. Germline loops: CDR1 SGHTA, CDR2 FQGNSA. The V gene end was trimmed by 8 bases and the J gene end by 4 bases; junction bases not matched to a gene: 9. The CDR3 loop spans 15 amino acids. CDR3 residues: CASGLSGRARETQYF. CDR3 in DNA: TGTGCCAGCGGACTTAGCGGGAGGGCCCGAGAGACCCAGTACTTC.

The V call is TRBV24-1, the J call TRBJ1-1; 7 bases align to TRBD1. The J segment lost 0 bases and the V segment lost 4 bases, leaving 13 bases of the junction unmatched. This CDR3 has 18 amino acids. Germline loops: CDR1 KGHDR, CDR2 SFDVKD. The chain's CDR3 is CATSDWDSLGIMNTEAFF. The CDR3 DNA is TGTGCCACCAGTGACTGGGACAGTCTTGGAATCATGAACACTGAAGCTTTCTTT.

The chain links TRBV27 to TRBJ2-2; 12 nucleotides align to TRBD1. In germline, CDR1 is MNHEY, CDR2 SMNVEV (reference sequence). This CDR3 has 14 residues. V shed 10 bases, J shed 5 bases, and the junction held 5 bases outside the gene matches. The CDR3 nucleotides read TGTGCCATAAGGGGACAGGGGGCTACCGGGGAGCTGTTTTTT. This gives the protein CAIRGQGATGELFF.

V is TRBV27 and J is TRBJ2-5; TRBD2 aligns across 10 bases. The CDR3 totals 13 residues. V gave up 7 bases and J gave up 7 bases; unmatched junction bases: 6. Germline V gene lookup returns CDR1 MNHEY and CDR2 SMNVEV (reference sequence). In nucleotides, the CDR3 is TGTGCCAGCACCCGAACTAGCGGGATGACCCAGTACTTC. It codes for CASTRTSGMTQYF.

The chain uses TRBV3-1 (or the pseudogene TRBV3-2) and TRBJ2-7, with TRBD1 matching 8 bases. CDR1 and CDR2 from the germline V gene are LGHDT and YNNKEL (reference sequence). This CDR3 is 12 amino acids long. With 5 bases clipped from V and 13 bases from J, the junction kept 10 bases outside the gene matches. In DNA, the CDR3 is TGTGCCAGCAGCTACCGACAGGGGCCCCTTTACTTC. This codes for CASSYRQGPLYF.

J is TRBJ2-7 and V is TRBV6-2 or TRBV6-3; D might be TRBD1 (5 bases). Trimming pared 6 bases from V and 3 bases from J, leaving 9 bases between. Germline CDR1 reads MNHEY; CDR2 reads SVGEGT. The CDR3 contains 12 residues. CDR3: CASSQQDYEQYF. In DNA, the CDR3 is TGTGCCAGCAGCCAACAGGACTACGAGCAGTACTTC.

The gene calls are TRBV6-6 and TRBJ1-5, with 8 bases lining up with TRBD1. The V segment lost 6 bases and the J segment 2 bases; nucleotides outside the gene matches: 6. Germline-derived CDR1 and CDR2 are MNHNY and SVGAGI (reference sequence). The CDR3 runs 15 residues. The chain's CDR3 is CASRSDRVGNQPQHF. CDR3 coding DNA: TGTGCCAGCAGATCGGACAGGGTGGGCAATCAGCCCCAGCATTTT.

This chain joins TRBV19 and TRBJ1-2, with D possibly matching TRBD1 (5 bases). From germline, CDR1 is LNHDA and CDR2 SQIVND (reference sequence). V was trimmed by 5 bases and J by 8 bases, leaving 15 bases between them. The CDR3 sequence is 13 residues long. CDR3 nucleotides: TGTGCCAGTAGTGCCCTAGACAGTGCCGGCTACACCTTC. Protein: CASSALDSAGYTF.

The gene calls are TRBV19 and TRBJ1-2; 7 bases are shared with TRBD1. Germline loops: CDR1 LNHDA, CDR2 SQIVND (reference sequence). The CDR3 has 12 amino acids. The trim removed 6 bases at V and 8 bases at J, leaving 6 bases unmatched. Here the CDR3 DNA reads TGTGCCAGTAGCCACCAGGACAGGGGCTACACCTTC. It is translated as CASSHQDRGYTF.

This clone was seen only a few times. The chain combines TRBV19 with TRBJ2-5; 10 bases are a match to TRBD2. There are 15 residues in the CDR3. Trimming at V came to 7 bases and at J to 4 bases, leaving 9 bases not matched to a gene. Germline CDR1 LNHDA, CDR2 SQIVND (reference sequence). CDR3 coding DNA: TGTGCCAGTAAAGGGCTAGCGGGAGTGAGAGAGACCCAGTACTTC. The encoded protein is CASKGLAGVRETQYF.

The rearrangement links TRBV18 to TRBJ2-2; TRBD2 aligns across 8 bases. The CDR3 totals 17 residues. The V gene's germline CDR1 is KGHSH and CDR2 LQKENI. Losses at the gene ends were 3 bases for V and 4 bases for J; bases not matched to a gene: 10. Written as DNA, the CDR3 is TGTGCCAGCTCACCGGCAGTAGTAGCGGGACGCACCGGGGAGCTGTTTTTT. Its protein product is CASSPAVVAGRTGELFF.

The rearrangement joins TRBV14 to TRBJ2-1; 7 bases are a match to TRBD2. This CDR3 has 14 amino acids. Germline trimming cut 8 bases from V and 4 bases from J; bases unmatched to any gene: 8. The germline gives CDR1 SGHDN, CDR2 FVKESK. In nucleotides, the CDR3 is TGTGCCAGCCCTGGGCTAGCGGAATACAATGAGCAGTTCTTC. It is translated as CASPGLAEYNEQFF.

This clone was picked up many times. V usage is TRBV5-1 and J usage is TRBJ2-7, with 8 bases fitting TRBD1. This CDR3 has 13 residues. Germline V lookup: CDR1 SGHRS, CDR2 YFSETQ. The J segment lost 5 bases and the V segment lost 4 bases, leaving 5 bases of the junction unmatched. CDR3 protein: CASSLTGAHEQYF. DNA of the CDR3: TGCGCCAGCAGCCTGACAGGGGCTCACGAGCAGTACTTC.

V gene TRBV5-4 combines with J gene TRBJ2-7, with 9 bases aligning to TRBD2. This CDR3 is 15 amino acids long. Germline trimming cut 4 bases from V and 3 bases from J; bases unmatched to any gene: 8. CDR1 is SGHNT, CDR2 YYREEE, per germline (reference sequence). The CDR3 DNA sequence: TGTGCCAGCAGCCCTCCGGGACTAGCCCTCTACGAGCAGTACTTC. This gives the protein CASSPPGLALYEQYF.

V is TRBV4-2 and J is TRBJ2-7; unclear D gene. Germline values: CDR1 LGHNA, CDR2 YNFKEQ. The V and J ends lost 6 bases and 5 bases respectively, with 14 bases between them. The CDR3 loop spans 13 amino acids. CDR3 bases: TGTGCCAGCAGTCACGACTCCACGGACGAGCAGTACTTC. Encoded protein: CASSHDSTDEQYF.

The chain has TRBV6-2 or TRBV6-3 and TRBJ2-7, with TRBD1 as a possible D gene (6 bases). V was pared by 6 bases and J by 4 bases, with 16 bases between. CDR1 is MNHEY and CDR2 is SVGEGT in the germline V gene. This CDR3 is 14 amino acids long. The CDR3 spells CASSSTGNPYEQYF. Here the CDR3 DNA reads TGTGCCAGCAGCTCAACAGGGAACCCATACGAGCAGTACTTC.

This sequence joins TRBV6-5 and TRBJ2-7; 10 bases fit TRBD1. Germline V gene data show CDR1 as MNHEY and CDR2 as SVGAGI. The CDR3 is 14 amino acids. Trimming cost V 4 bases and J 6 bases; bases outside gene matches: 6. CDR3 nucleotide sequence: TGTGCCAGCAGTTTCCGACAGGGGGCTGGCGAGCAGTACTTC. Protein product: CASSFRQGAGEQYF.

In DNA, the CDR3 is TGTGCCAGCAGCTTACTAGGCTGGGGTAAAGGGGACAATGAGCAGTTCTTC. Residues: CASSLLGWGKGDNEQFF. The genes are TRBV11-2 and TRBJ2-1; a weak D match, TRBD1 (5 bases). CDR1 and CDR2 from the germline V gene are SGHAT and FQNNGV. The CDR3 runs 17 residues. The V gene lost 2 bases and the J gene lost 5 bases, with 19 bases spanning the gap.

The gene calls are TRBV4-1 and TRBJ2-7, with a possible D match to TRBD2 (5 bases). In germline, CDR1 is MGHRA, CDR2 YSYEKL. Deletions cut 0 bases from V and 0 bases from J, with 15 bases between. The CDR3 has 17 residues. CDR3 bases: TGCGCCAGCAGCCAAGATCAATCTAGCTCCTTCTCCTACGAGCAGTACTTC. Residues: CASSQDQSSSFSYEQYF.